This T cell receptor beta chain originates from a study of blood T cell repertoires in COVID-19. Overall study: The cDNA or gDNA used as material had been derived from T cells, B-cell-depleted T cells, or PBMCs.

Germline V gene lookup returns CDR1 LGHNA and CDR2 YSLEER. The ends lost 2 bases at V and 5 bases at J; junction bases unmatched: 12. The length of the CDR3 is 17 residues. In the original analysis: Reference gene primers were amplified, and this amplification served to estimate nucleated cell counts. Clones were read by immunoSEQ multiplex PCR, and TCRdb kept only the in-frame ones, dropping some. Clone size and the V and J calls come from that table; the DNA yielded D and trimming. This repertoire shows 60,000 to 95,000 clones, around 72% found once; its top ten account for around 2.6%. This chain uses TRBV4-3 with TRBJ2-3; 8 positions match TRBD2. The TCR comes from a human donor with acute or convalescent COVID-19. The donor label of this sample is uncertain. The sequenced sample consisted of peripheral blood. CDR3 loop: CASSQRAGGRQVDTQYF. The DNA of the CDR3 is TGCGCCAGCAGCCAAAGGGCGGGAGGCCGCCAGGTAGATACGCAGTATTTT.